These T cell receptor beta chains were read from a single sample in a study of shared clonotypes between healthy human individuals. Some clones are missing from TCRdb's copy, which holds only in-frame ones; the method was immunoSEQ multiplex PCR. This table has around 480,000 clones, about 80% appearing once. The sample was PBMCs. These receptors came from a woman aged 35 to 49 in good health. Some clones in this sample may be carry-over from other donors' samples. Both conserved end residues are part of each CDR3. The D gene is left open where the match is weak. The size field is filled for only some rows; it gives once, few, many or a size class.

CDR3: CSGRSSTDTQYF
DNA: TGCAGCGGTCGATCAAGCACAGATACGCAGTATTTT
size: -
V: TRBV29-1
D: -
J: TRBJ2-3

CDR3: CASSLDGIGEQYF
DNA: TGTGCCAGCAGCTTAGACGGGATCGGCGAGCAGTACTTC
size: -
V: TRBV5-4
D: -
J: TRBJ2-7

CDR3: CASSLLGGPDNEQFF
DNA: TGCGCCAGCAGCCTTCTCGGAGGGCCCGACAATGAGCAGTTCTTC
size: -
V: TRBV5-1
D: -
J: TRBJ2-1

CDR3: CASSREEGYGYTF
DNA: TGTGCCAGCAGCCGTGAGGAGGGCTATGGCTACACCTTC
size: -
V: TRBV5-4
D: -
J: TRBJ1-2

CDR3: CASRRDLLGNQPQHF
DNA: TGTGCCAGCAGACGGGACCTATTGGGCAATCAGCCCCAGCATTTT
size: -
V: TRBV6-6
D: -
J: TRBJ1-5

CDR3: CASSVREGSYEQYF
DNA: TGTGCCAGCAGTGTGCGGGAGGGTAGCTACGAGCAGTACTTC
size: -
V: TRBV27
D: TRBD2
J: TRBJ2-7

CDR3: CASSLESSGPYEQYF
DNA: TGTGCCAGCAGCTTAGAGTCTAGCGGACCCTACGAGCAGTACTTC
size: once
V: TRBV11-2
D: TRBD2
J: TRBJ2-7

CDR3: CSASGGGGTDTQYF
DNA: TGCAGCGCCTCTGGGGGCGGGGGCACAGATACGCAGTATTTT
size: -
V: TRBV29-1
D: -
J: TRBJ2-3

CDR3: CASSWPASAYNEQFF
DNA: TGTGCCAGCAGTTGGCCGGCTAGCGCCTACAATGAGCAGTTCTTC
size: few
V: TRBV28
D: -
J: TRBJ2-1

CDR3: CASRRRLAGEIEQYF
DNA: TGTGCCAGCAGGAGGAGACTAGCGGGGGAAATTGAGCAGTACTTC
size: -
V: TRBV2
D: TRBD2
J: TRBJ2-7

CDR3: CASSPLTSGSTDTQYF
DNA: TGTGCCAGCAGCCCGCTGACTAGCGGGAGCACAGATACGCAGTATTTT
size: -
V: TRBV7-6
D: TRBD2
J: TRBJ2-3

CDR3: CASSLPREQYF
DNA: TGTGCCAGCAGCTTGCCTCGGGAGCAGTACTTC
size: -
V: TRBV5-4
D: -
J: TRBJ2-7

CDR3: CAISESKGTRGVEAFF
DNA: TGTGCCATCAGTGAGTCGAAGGGGACTCGGGGGGTTGAAGCTTTCTTT
size: -
V: TRBV10-3
D: -
J: TRBJ1-1

CDR3: CASSLQGGAYYF
DNA: TGCGCCAGCAGCTTGCAGGGGGGCGCGTATTACTTC
size: -
V: TRBV5-1
D: -
J: TRBJ2-5

CDR3: CASSEGFPGLAGADTQYF
DNA: TGTGCCAGCAGCGAGGGCTTCCCGGGACTAGCGGGAGCAGATACGCAGTATTTT
size: -
V: TRBV9
D: TRBD2
J: TRBJ2-3

CDR3: CASSADMTGNYGYTF
DNA: TGTGCCAGCAGTGCCGACATGACAGGGAACTATGGCTACACCTTC
size: few
V: TRBV2
D: TRBD1
J: TRBJ1-2

CDR3: CASSLGLAGAETQYF
DNA: TGTGCCAGCAGCTTAGGTCTAGCGGGAGCGGAGACCCAGTACTTC
size: few
V: TRBV7-9
D: TRBD2
J: TRBJ2-5

CDR3: CASSASRVLTF
DNA: TGCGCCAGCAGCGCCTCTCGCGTCCTGACTTTC
size: few
V: TRBV4-1
D: -
J: TRBJ2-6